These 26 T cell receptor beta chains were sequenced from one sample in a study of CD8 T cells in Susac syndrome. RNA was extracted with the RNeasy kit, and a quantity of roughly 0.45 to 1 ug was reverse transcribed using random hexamers. TCRdb passed the immunoSEQ multiplex PCR reads through MiXCR, listing each CDR3 protein once. The table records 130,000 or so distinct CDR3 sequences, under 96% of them present only once. Material for sequencing was CD4+ T cells from PBMCs. The receptor source for this set is a human donor with Susac syndrome.

V and J are TRBV20-1 and TRBJ2-1, with 10 positions matching TRBD2. After removal of 5 bases from V and 9 bases from J, the junction contained 10 bases not matched to a gene. The CDR3 has 14 amino acids. CDR1 and CDR2 (germline): DFQATT, SNEGSKA (reference sequence). In nucleotides, the CDR3 is TGCAGTGCTCGAAGCGGGAGGGGGGCCGGTGAGCAGTTCTTC. Its translation is CSARSGRGAGEQFF.

The V gene is TRBV19, the J gene TRBJ1-1; 8 nucleotides align to TRBD1. With 10 bases clipped from V and 5 bases from J, the junction kept 9 bases outside the gene matches. This CDR3 is 13 amino acids long. The germline CDR1 and CDR2 sequences are LNHDA and SQIVND (reference sequence). CDR3 region: CATLDRVRTEAFF. DNA for the CDR3: TGTGCCACCCTGGACAGGGTAAGGACTGAAGCTTTCTTT.

V gene TRBV6-5 combines with J gene TRBJ2-2, with D perhaps matching TRBD1 (6 bases). Per the germline V gene, CDR1 is MNHEY and CDR2 is SVGAGI. Trimming took 5 bases from V and 4 from J, leaving 14 bases between them. This CDR3 has 15 amino acids. DNA of the CDR3: TGTGCCAGCAGTCGATCGACAGGACTCACCGGGGAGCTGTTTTTT. It encodes CASSRSTGLTGELFF.

This chain links TRBV29-1 with TRBJ2-1; no clear D gene. V dropped 2 bases and J dropped 0 bases, with 8 bases sitting between them. CDR1 is SQVTM and CDR2 is ANQGSEA in the germline V gene. The CDR3 runs to 14 residues. The CDR3 is CSVEPPRSYNEQFF. The CDR3 DNA sequence: TGCAGCGTTGAACCCCCACGCTCCTACAATGAGCAGTTCTTC.

V usage is TRBV10-3 and J usage is TRBJ2-5, with TRBD2 as a possible D gene (5 bases). Germline V gene lookup returns CDR1 ENHRY and CDR2 SYGVKD. The CDR3 contains 15 residues. V dropped 0 bases and J dropped 0 bases, with 8 bases sitting between them. CDR3 sequence: CAISESGLNQETQYF. CDR3 sequence (DNA): TGTGCCATCAGTGAGTCAGGACTGAACCAAGAGACCCAGTACTTC.

The genes are TRBV20-1 and TRBJ2-1; 8 bases map to TRBD2. Trimming cost V 4 bases and J 3 bases; bases outside gene matches: 5. The CDR3 has 14 amino acids. Per the germline V gene, CDR1 is DFQATT and CDR2 is SNEGSKA (reference sequence). CDR3 sequence (DNA): TGCAGTGCTATTTTAGCGGGGCGCTACAATGAGCAGTTCTTC. It yields the protein CSAILAGRYNEQFF.

The V and J genes are TRBV7-6 and TRBJ1-5, with a weak D call TRBD1 (5 bases). Germline V lookup: CDR1 SGHVS, CDR2 FNYEAQ. Trimming stripped 1 base from V and 6 bases from J, with 13 bases between. This CDR3 region has 15 residues. The CDR3 loop reads CASSLGQGLGQPQHF. CDR3 nucleotides: TGTGCCAGCAGCTTAGGGCAGGGACTAGGTCAGCCCCAGCATTTT.

Written as DNA, the CDR3 is TGCGCCAGCAGCCAGCAACAGGGGGCTAACTATGGCTACACCTTC. It specifies CASSQQQGANYGYTF. The V and J genes are TRBV4-1 and TRBJ1-2; 8 bases align to TRBD1. This CDR3 region has 15 residues. Germline V lookup: CDR1 MGHRA, CDR2 YSYEKL. Losses at the gene ends were 3 bases for V and 0 bases for J; bases not matched to a gene: 3.

The CDR3: CASSLLAVGEQYF. In nucleotides, the CDR3 is TGTGCCAGCAGCCTACTAGCAGTGGGCGAGCAGTACTTC. V and J are TRBV7-2 and TRBJ2-7, with D possibly TRBD2 on 6 matching bases. The germline V gene has CDR1 SGHTA and CDR2 FQGNSA. V lost 5 bases and J 6 bases, leaving 14 bases between the germline ends. The CDR3 runs to 13 residues.

This clonotype has only one observation. J is TRBJ2-1 and V is TRBV9, with 9 bases aligning to TRBD1. The CDR3 sequence is 15 residues long. Germline V CDR1 and CDR2: SGDLS, YYNGEE. The V gene end was trimmed by 3 bases and the J gene end by 4 bases; junction bases not matched to a gene: 5. The CDR3 spells CASSADRGGYNEQFF. CDR3 nucleotides: TGTGCCAGCAGCGCGGACAGGGGAGGATACAATGAGCAGTTCTTC.

The table lists this clonotype with a count of one. The V call is TRBV20-1, the J call TRBJ1-3; 7 bases agree with TRBD1. The CDR3 has 15 residues. CDR1 DFQATT and CDR2 SNEGSKA come from the germline V gene (reference sequence). The trim removed 5 bases at V and 0 bases at J, leaving 7 bases unmatched. The CDR3 here is CSAGRQGPSGNTIYF. For the CDR3, the DNA is TGCAGTGCTGGACGACAGGGTCCCTCTGGAAACACCATATATTTT.

This sequence joins TRBV5-1 and TRBJ2-1; 12 bases match TRBD1. V dropped 5 bases and J dropped 10; count of bases not matched to a gene: 16. The germline CDR1 and CDR2 sequences are SGHRS and YFSETQ. There are 17 residues in the CDR3. CDR3 sequence (DNA): TGCGCCAGCAGTTATTACTCGGGACAGGGGGCAATACGGGAGCAGTTCTTC. It specifies CASSYYSGQGAIREQFF.

This chain connects TRBV2 to TRBJ1-5; TRBD1 matches at 8 bases. This CDR3 region has 16 residues. Germline V gene lookup returns CDR1 SNHLY and CDR2 FYNNEI. The trim removed 1 base at V and 7 bases at J, leaving 9 bases unmatched. The CDR3 coding sequence is TGTGCCAGCAGTGAAGAGGCAGGGGGCTTGGGGCAGCCCCAGCATTTT. As protein: CASSEEAGGLGQPQHF.

The chain links TRBV4-3 to TRBJ2-7; 8 positions match TRBD1. Trimming removed 1 base from V and 2 bases from J; junction bases left unmatched: 7. The CDR3 loop spans 16 amino acids. Per the germline V gene, CDR1 is LGHNA and CDR2 is YSLEER. CDR3 sequence (DNA): TGCGCCAGCAGCCAAGCCTGGACAGGGAACCCCTACGAGCAGTACTTC. Translated: CASSQAWTGNPYEQYF.

The chain uses TRBV24-1 and TRBJ2-5; D is unresolved. Germline V CDR1 and CDR2: KGHDR, SFDVKD. The CDR3 loop spans 15 amino acids. Trimming cost V 1 base and J 4 bases, with 12 bases left between them. CDR3 coding DNA: TGTGCCACCAGTGATTTCGCAGGTAGTGGAGAGACCCAGTACTTC. Protein product: CATSDFAGSGETQYF.

The chain recombines TRBV14 with TRBJ2-5; the D gene is possibly TRBD1 (5 bases). The CDR3 consists of 16 residues. The V gene's germline CDR1 is SGHDN and CDR2 FVKESK. V gave up 0 bases and J gave up 1 base, with 12 bases separating them. As DNA, the CDR3 is TGTGCCAGCAGCCAAGACCTTGGGGCTAGCCAAGAGACCCAGTACTTC. This sequence encodes CASSQDLGASQETQYF.

The chain carries TRBV20-1 and TRBJ2-5, with unresolved D. The germline CDR1 and CDR2 sequences are DFQATT and SNEGSKA (reference sequence). Deletions cut 5 bases from V and 4 bases from J, with 8 bases between. CDR3 length equals 11 residues. The CDR3 DNA sequence: TGCAGTGCTTTTTCGGGAGAGACCCAGTACTTC. It specifies CSAFSGETQYF.

This chain connects TRBV2 to TRBJ2-5, with D uncertain. This CDR3 has 14 amino acids. Trimming shortened V by 5 bases and J by 9 bases, and 19 bases separated the two germline ends. Germline V gene data show CDR1 as SNHLY and CDR2 as FYNNEI. DNA for the CDR3: TGTGCCAGCAGTTTAACACTGACCCCCCCGGCCCAGTACTTC. This sequence encodes CASSLTLTPPAQYF.

The rearrangement links TRBV20-1 to TRBJ2-3; 9 bases are a match to TRBD1. The V and J ends lost 6 bases and 3 bases, in that order; junction bases with no gene match: 4. This CDR3 has 13 residues. The germline gives CDR1 DFQATT, CDR2 SNEGSKA (reference sequence). Here the CDR3 reads CSATGQGTDTQYF. The CDR3 bases are TGCAGTGCAACCGGACAGGGGACAGATACGCAGTATTTT.

The gene calls are TRBV5-1 and TRBJ2-1; D may be TRBD2 (6 bases). The V end lost 4 bases, the J end lost 4 bases, and 15 bases lay between the germline ends. Germline V gene data show CDR1 as SGHRS and CDR2 as YFSETQ. The CDR3 is made up of 15 amino acids. The CDR3 here is CASSQGTSIYNEQFF. The CDR3 DNA is TGCGCCAGCAGCCAAGGGACTTCCATTTACAATGAGCAGTTCTTC. Full variable domain (outside the CDR3, taken from reference TRBV5-1 and TRBJ2-1): KAGVTQTPRYLIKTRGQQVTLSCSPISGHRSVSWYQQTPGQGLQFLFEYFSETQRNKGNFPGRFSGRQFSNSRSEMNVSTLELGDSALYLCASSQGTSIYNEQFFGPGTRLTVL.

V and J are TRBV29-1 and TRBJ2-3; the D is unclear. This CDR3 is 11 amino acids long. In germline, CDR1 is SQVTM, CDR2 ANQGSEA. V lost 4 bases, J lost 6 bases, and 8 bases lay in between. CDR3 sequence reads: CSVGMRDTQYF. The CDR3 nucleotides are TGCAGCGTTGGAATGCGGGATACGCAGTATTTT.

This clonotype was recorded only once. The chain has TRBV28 and TRBJ1-5, with a possible D match to TRBD1 (5 bases). This CDR3 has 13 amino acids. V was cut by 4 bases and J by 6 bases, with 10 bases left in between. Germline loops: CDR1 MDHEN, CDR2 SYDVKM. CDR3 coding DNA: TGTGCCAGCAGTTCCCGCGGGGGTCAGCCCCAGCATTTT. It is translated as CASSSRGGQPQHF.

The rearrangement links TRBV7-2 to TRBJ1-5; D not certain. With 5 bases removed from V and 1 base from J, the gap between germline ends came to 9 bases. The germline V gene has CDR1 SGHTA and CDR2 FQGNSA. The CDR3 has 14 amino acids. The CDR3 sequence: CASSSGSSNQPQHF. DNA of the CDR3: TGTGCCAGCAGCAGTGGGTCGAGCAATCAGCCCCAGCATTTT.

J is TRBJ2-5 and V is TRBV5-4; tentatively, D is TRBD1 or TRBD2 (5 bases each). Germline V gene lookup returns CDR1 SGHNT and CDR2 YYREEE (reference sequence). The CDR3 has 14 amino acids. Trimming removed 4 bases at V and 3 bases at J, with 13 bases between. CDR3 sequence reads: CASSPGTAKETQYF. The CDR3 region has the DNA TGTGCCAGCAGCCCGGGGACCGCTAAAGAGACCCAGTACTTC. The entire variable domain, with the rest obtained from reference TRBV5-4 and TRBJ2-5, is as follows: ETGVTQSPTHLIKTRGQQVTLRCSSQSGHNTVSWYQQALGQGPQFIFQYYREEENGRGNFPPRFSGLQFPNYSSELNVNALELDDSALYLCASSPGTAKETQYFGPGTRLLVL.

The CDR3 here is CSVLFRGHTETQYF. In nucleotides, the CDR3 is TGCAGCGTTCTCTTTCGCGGACATACGGAGACCCAGTACTTC. This rearrangement joins TRBV29-1 to TRBJ2-5, with D possibly being TRBD1 (5 bases). V gave up 5 bases and J gave up 5 bases, with 18 bases separating them. This CDR3 has 14 residues. Per the germline V gene, CDR1 is SQVTM and CDR2 is ANQGSEA.

This chain connects TRBV2 to TRBJ2-1; TRBD2 matches 16 bases. The CDR3 sequence is 17 residues long. The V gene end was trimmed by 4 bases and the J gene end by 6 bases; junction bases not matched to a gene: 6. Germline V gene sequence: CDR1 SNHLY, CDR2 FYNNEI. The CDR3 region is CASSAGTSGRARNEQFF. The CDR3 region has the DNA TGTGCCAGCAGTGCCGGGACTAGCGGGAGGGCCCGCAATGAGCAGTTCTTC.